The 11 T cell receptor beta chains in this list originate from one sample, sequenced in a study of regulatory dendritic cells for organ transplantation. The repertoire was sequenced with immunoSEQ multiplex PCR; TCRdb's copy has only in-frame clones and lacks some. The data contain fewer than 40,000 clones, 75% to 95% of them seen just once; the ten biggest clones take up about 0.11%. Sequencing used naive CD8+ T cells from blood. Subset denoted: CD45RA+ naive T cells. The source of these receptors is a human donor in good health.

This chain connects TRBV6-5 to TRBJ2-1; maybe TRBD2 (7 bases). The germline V and J ends were trimmed by 4 bases and 9 bases, with 16 bases remaining between them. Germline CDR1 is MNHEY and CDR2 is SVGAGI. The CDR3 is 14 amino acids. CDR3 in DNA: TGTGCCAGCAGTTGGGGGGGGCCGGGTGTTGAGCAGTTCTTC. Its translation is CASSWGGPGVEQFF.

The rearrangement links TRBV7-6 to TRBJ1-5; 7 positions agree with TRBD1. This CDR3 contains 16 residues. Trimming removed 1 base from V and 0 bases from J; junction bases left unmatched: 3. Germline CDR1 and CDR2: SGHVS and FNYEAQ. For the CDR3, the DNA is TGTGCCAGCAGCTTAGGGGACAGCTTTAGCAATCAGCCCCAGCATTTT. It translates to CASSLGDSFSNQPQHF.

This clone was detected only a few times. The chain recombines TRBV6-1 with TRBJ1-2, with 7 positions matching TRBD1. This CDR3 contains 15 residues. Germline assignment: CDR1 MNHNS and CDR2 SASEGT. The trim removed 0 bases at V and 6 bases at J, leaving 7 bases unmatched. CDR3 sequence reads: CASSEAIAGGNGYTF. In DNA, the CDR3 is TGTGCCAGCAGTGAAGCGATAGCAGGGGGGAATGGCTACACCTTC.

The V and J genes are TRBV13 and TRBJ2-7; D unresolved. Trimming shortened V by 5 bases and J by 0 bases, and 11 bases separated the two germline ends. This CDR3 contains 14 residues. The germline V gene has CDR1 PRHDT and CDR2 FYEKMQ (reference sequence). CDR3 sequence (DNA): TGTGCCAGCAGCCATCCGCAACCCTCCTACGAGCAGTACTTC. This sequence encodes CASSHPQPSYEQYF.

The chain couples TRBV6-6 to TRBJ2-7; the match to TRBD1 covers 10 bases. CDR1 and CDR2 from the germline V gene are MNHNY and SVGAGI (reference sequence). The CDR3 is 13 amino acids. V was pared by 6 bases and J by 3 bases, with 2 bases of the junction left unmatched. In DNA form, the CDR3 reads TGTGCCAGCAGACGGGACAGGGGCTACGAGCAGTACTTC. Amino acid sequence: CASRRDRGYEQYF.

V and J are TRBV30 and TRBJ1-2, with D perhaps TRBD1 (6 bases). The CDR3 runs to 12 residues. In germline, CDR1 is GTSNPN, CDR2 SVGIG (reference sequence). V was cut by 1 base and J by 5 bases, with 8 bases left in between. The CDR3 spells CAWSGGQYGYTF. In DNA form, the CDR3 reads TGTGCCTGGAGTGGGGGGCAATATGGCTACACCTTC.

The genes are TRBV5-5 and TRBJ2-3, with TRBD2 as a possible D gene (5 bases). V was shortened by 6 bases and J by 4 bases, with 18 bases between the two germline ends. The CDR3 runs to 15 residues. CDR1 is SGHKS, CDR2 YYEKEE, per germline (reference sequence). The CDR3 region is CASMGGGPTSDTQYF. CDR3 nucleotide sequence: TGTGCCAGCATGGGTGGAGGTCCGACATCAGATACGCAGTATTTT.

The CDR3 sequence is CASSFGQGVRGYTF. As DNA, the CDR3 is TGTGCCAGCAGCTTTGGACAGGGGGTTCGTGGCTACACCTTC. The chain uses TRBV5-6 and TRBJ1-2; 10 bases are shared with TRBD1. CDR1 and CDR2 from the germline V gene are SGHDT and YYEEEE. CDR3 length: 14 residues. The junction had 5 bases not matched to a gene; V was cut back by 2 bases and J by 7 bases.

The chain couples TRBV9 to TRBJ2-7; no firm D call. CDR1 is SGDLS, CDR2 YYNGEE, per germline. Trimming pared 0 bases from V and 5 bases from J, leaving 9 bases between. This CDR3 is 13 amino acids long. CDR3 bases: TGTGCCAGCAGCGTAGTTTTTGGGCACGAGCAGTACTTC. Its protein is CASSVVFGHEQYF.

The rearrangement uses TRBV6-5 and TRBJ2-1; D perhaps matches TRBD1 (6 bases). The CDR3 is made up of 16 amino acids. Trimming cost V 1 base and J 6 bases, with 16 bases left between them. Germline V gives CDR1 MNHEY, CDR2 SVGAGI. CDR3 residues: CASSYYGTQGRNEQFF. The CDR3 DNA follows: TGTGCCAGCAGTTACTACGGCACACAGGGCCGCAATGAGCAGTTCTTC.

In its sample, this clone was seen once. The chain has TRBV13 and TRBJ1-2; no clear D. The CDR3 sequence is 13 residues long. Looked up from germline, CDR1 is PRHDT and CDR2 is FYEKMQ (reference sequence). Trimming left V 4 bases short and J 2 bases short, with 8 bases between. The CDR3 loop is CASSSGRNYGYTF. CDR3 in DNA: TGTGCCAGCAGCTCCGGACGGAACTATGGCTACACCTTC.